The source of this T cell receptor beta chain is a study of response to subunit inactivated influenza vaccine. The CDR3 has 15 amino acids. The V gene's germline CDR1 is SGDLS and CDR2 YYNGEE. The V segment lost 0 bases and the J segment 5 bases; nucleotides outside the gene matches: 5. Via MiXCR, TCRdb re-called the RT-PCR reads, giving one row per CDR3 protein. The table records hundreds of thousands of distinct CDR3 sequences, roughly 9.8% of them present only once. This clonotype turned up a few times. The gene calls are TRBV9 and TRBJ2-3; 8 bases line up with TRBD1. The input for sequencing was PBMCs from blood, taken more than 35 days after vaccination. The source of this sequence is a man aged 50 to 60 who received an inactivated influenza vaccine. The DNA for the CDR3 is TGTGCCAGCAGCGTAGAGCCAGGGGGCAAAGATACGCAGTATTTT. Encoded protein: CASSVEPGGKDTQYF.